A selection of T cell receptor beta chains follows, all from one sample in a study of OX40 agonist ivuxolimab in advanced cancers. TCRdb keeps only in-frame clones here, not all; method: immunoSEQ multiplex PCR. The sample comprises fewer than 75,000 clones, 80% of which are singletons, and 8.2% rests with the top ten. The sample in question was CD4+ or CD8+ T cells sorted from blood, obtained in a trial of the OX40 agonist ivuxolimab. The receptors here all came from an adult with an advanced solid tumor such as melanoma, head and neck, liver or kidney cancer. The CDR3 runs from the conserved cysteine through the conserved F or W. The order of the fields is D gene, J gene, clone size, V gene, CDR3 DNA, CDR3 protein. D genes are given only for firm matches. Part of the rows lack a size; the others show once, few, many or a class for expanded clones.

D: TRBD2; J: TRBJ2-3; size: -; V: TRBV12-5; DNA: TGTGCTAGTTCGACTAGCGGGGTGGTAGATACGCAGTATTTT; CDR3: CASSTSGVVDTQYF
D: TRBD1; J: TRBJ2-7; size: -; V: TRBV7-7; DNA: TGTGCCAGCAGCCCCCCTGGACAGGGCCCTAGGGGAGCGAGCCACGAGCAGTACTTC; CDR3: CASSPPGQGPRGASHEQYF
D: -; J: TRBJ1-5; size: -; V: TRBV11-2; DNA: TGTGCCAGCAGCTTAGCGCCTAATCAGCCCCAGCATTTT; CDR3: CASSLAPNQPQHF
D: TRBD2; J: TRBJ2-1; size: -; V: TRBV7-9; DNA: TGTGCCAGCAGCTTGACGGGGGGGGCCCGTTACAATGAGCAGTTCTTC; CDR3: CASSLTGGARYNEQFF
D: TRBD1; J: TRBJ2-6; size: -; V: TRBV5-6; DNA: TGTGCCAGCAGCTTCGACAGGGTCCATTCTGGGGCCAACGTCCTGACTTTC; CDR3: CASSFDRVHSGANVLTF
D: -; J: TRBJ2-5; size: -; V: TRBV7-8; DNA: TGTGCCAGCAGGCCCAAGGGCCGAGAGACCCAGTACTTC; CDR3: CASRPKGRETQYF
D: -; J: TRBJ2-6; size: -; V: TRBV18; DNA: TGTGCCAGCTCACCAAGGCTGCCGCGCTCTGGGGCCAACGTCCTGACTTTC; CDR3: CASSPRLPRSGANVLTF
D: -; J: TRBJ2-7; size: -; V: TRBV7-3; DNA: TGTGCCAGCAGCCCGGGACCGACGACCGGGGAGCAGTACTTC; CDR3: CASSPGPTTGEQYF
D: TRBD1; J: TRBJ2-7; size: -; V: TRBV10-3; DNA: TGTGCCATCAGTGACCGGGACAGGGTAGGTTACGAGCAGTACTTC; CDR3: CAISDRDRVGYEQYF
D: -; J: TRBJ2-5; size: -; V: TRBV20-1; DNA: TGCAGTGCTAGACCGCTTGAGACCCAGTACTTC; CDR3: CSARPLETQYF
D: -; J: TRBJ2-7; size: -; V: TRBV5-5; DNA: TGTGCCAGCAGCTTGGTCTTTTCAGGGGAATGGCCGTACGAGCAGTACTTC; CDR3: CASSLVFSGEWPYEQYF
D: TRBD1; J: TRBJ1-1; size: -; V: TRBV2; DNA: TGTGCCAGCAGTGAAGCGAGACAGGGGGCGAACACTGAAGCTTTCTTT; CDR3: CASSEARQGANTEAFF
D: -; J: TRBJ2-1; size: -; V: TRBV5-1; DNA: TGCGCCAGCAGCTTGGCCACGGGGGGCAGGGATGAGCAGTTCTTC; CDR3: CASSLATGGRDEQFF
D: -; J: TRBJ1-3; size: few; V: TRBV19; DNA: TGTGCCAGTAGCTCTTTCGGACGGGTGGCCATATATTTT; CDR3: CASSSFGRVAIYF